The 20 T cell receptor beta chains listed next were all sequenced from one sample in a study of blood T cell repertoires in COVID-19. The table came from immunoSEQ multiplex PCR; TCRdb's copy has only in-frame clones and leaves some out. Among about 70,000 clones listed, around 76% were seen once. Sequenced: peripheral blood. The receptors stem from a woman of 80 years or more with active or convalescent COVID-19.

The V and J genes are TRBV6-1 and TRBJ2-1; 7 positions agree with TRBD1. The length of the CDR3 is 13 residues. Unmatched junction bases numbered 2, after V lost 6 bases and J lost 3 bases. Germline CDR1 and CDR2: MNHNS and SASEGT. The DNA for the CDR3 is TGTGCCAGCAGGGGACAGAACTACAATGAGCAGTTCTTC. Residues: CASRGQNYNEQFF.

This chain connects TRBV7-9 to TRBJ1-2; tentative D call: TRBD1 (6 bases). Germline V gives CDR1 SEHNR, CDR2 FQNEAQ (reference sequence). Trimming shortened V by 0 bases and J by 5 bases, and 13 bases separated the two germline ends. This CDR3 has 15 residues. The chain's CDR3 is CASSLADSLGYGYTF. CDR3 DNA: TGTGCCAGCAGCTTAGCGGACAGCTTGGGATATGGCTACACCTTC.

This clone showed up just once. J is TRBJ2-5 and V is TRBV27; D is perhaps TRBD1 (5 bases). CDR3 length equals 15 residues. Trimming left V 2 bases short and J 4 bases short, with 14 bases between. The germline CDR1 and CDR2 sequences are MNHEY and SMNVEV (reference sequence). CDR3 sequence: CASSLDGQGRETQYF. CDR3 coding DNA: TGTGCCAGCAGTTTAGATGGCCAGGGCCGAGAGACCCAGTACTTC.

The chain is built from TRBV7-9 and TRBJ2-2, with 7 bases matching TRBD1. There are 17 residues in the CDR3. The V gene end was trimmed by 4 bases and the J gene end by 2 bases; junction bases not matched to a gene: 10. Germline V gives CDR1 SEHNR, CDR2 FQNEAQ (reference sequence). CDR3 in amino acids: CASSSRQGSVNTGELFF. CDR3 DNA: TGTGCCAGCAGCTCGCGACAGGGTTCAGTAAACACCGGGGAGCTGTTTTTT.

The chain combines TRBV10-2 with TRBJ1-2, with 8 bases lining up with TRBD1. V lost 3 bases, J lost 4 bases, and 4 bases stayed unmatched. Germline V gene sequence: CDR1 WSHSY, CDR2 SAAADI. CDR3 length: 14 residues. CDR3 in DNA: TGCGCCAGCAGTGATCCCCAGGGGGCCTATGGCTACACCTTC. The encoded protein is CASSDPQGAYGYTF.

This clone was picked up one time. This chain uses TRBV7-8 with TRBJ1-4; D is uncertain. Per the germline V gene, CDR1 is SGHVS and CDR2 is FQNEAQ. The V end lost 1 base, the J end lost 5 bases, and 14 bases lay between the germline ends. The CDR3 loop spans 16 amino acids. The CDR3: CASSLEGRSGNEKLFF. The CDR3 DNA sequence: TGTGCCAGCAGCTTAGAAGGGCGGAGCGGGAATGAAAAACTGTTTTTT.

J is TRBJ1-1 and V is TRBV10-2, with TRBD1 matching over 10 bases. Trimming cost V 2 bases and J 0 bases; bases outside gene matches: 6. This CDR3 is built from 17 residues. The germline gives CDR1 WSHSY, CDR2 SAAADI. The CDR3 nucleotides read TGCGCCAGCAGTGAGAGAATGGGACAGGGGATGAACACTGAAGCTTTCTTT. It is translated as CASSERMGQGMNTEAFF.

There are a few counts of this clone. The chain joins TRBV11-2 to TRBJ1-5, with D perhaps TRBD1 (6 bases). The CDR3 contains 15 residues. Germline V lookup: CDR1 SGHAT, CDR2 FQNNGV. Trimming took off 3 bases at V and 6 bases at J, with 15 bases between the two ends. DNA for the CDR3: TGTGCCAGCAGCTTGGGGGCAGGGTTGGGTCAGCCCCAGCATTTT. Translating it yields CASSLGAGLGQPQHF.

The chain recombines TRBV21-1 with TRBJ2-7; the table gives TRBD2 as D, unverified against the DNA. TRBV21-1 is described as a pseudogene. The CDR3 extends over 14 amino acids. The CDR3, as DNA: TGTGCCAGCAGCTGGAGGTCGGGCGTCCACGAGCAGTACTTC. Its translation: CASSWRSGVHEQYF.

This clone was seen only once. The rearrangement links TRBV27 to TRBJ2-2, with D possibly matching TRBD2 (5 bases). Germline-derived CDR1 and CDR2 are MNHEY and SMNVEV (reference sequence). Deletions cut 6 bases from V and 4 bases from J, with 18 bases between. CDR3 length equals 16 residues. CDR3: CASSRGRSQTTGELFF. The CDR3 DNA reads TGTGCCAGCAGCCGAGGGAGATCCCAAACCACCGGGGAGCTGTTTTTT.

This clone has a handful of counts. The rearrangement links TRBV12-3 or TRBV12-4 to TRBJ1-2, with unresolved D. Trimming shortened V by 3 bases and J by 7 bases, and 9 bases separated the two germline ends. The CDR3 sequence is 12 residues long. CDR3 coding DNA: TGTGCCAGCAGTTTTACAGCCAGTGGCTACACCTTC. Translated, it gives CASSFTASGYTF.

V usage is TRBV7-2 and J usage is TRBJ1-4; maybe TRBD1 (5 bases). The CDR3 runs 15 residues. Between the trimmed V and J ends, which lost 8 bases and 2 bases, there was a span of 15 bases. The germline V gene has CDR1 SGHTA and CDR2 FQGNSA. The CDR3: CASGLRGGTNEKLFF. CDR3 nucleotides: TGTGCCAGCGGTCTGCGTGGGGGGACTAATGAAAAACTGTTTTTT.

The CDR3, as DNA: TGTGCCAGCAGTTACGGGGGGTTAGAGACCCAGTACTTC. Protein sequence: CASSYGGLETQYF. The chain recombines TRBV6-5 with TRBJ2-5; tentative D call: TRBD2 (6 bases). The CDR3 consists of 13 residues. Germline V CDR1 and CDR2: MNHEY, SVGAGI. The germline V and J ends were trimmed by 2 bases and 4 bases, with 8 bases remaining between them.

The chain combines TRBV6-5 with TRBJ1-2; the D gene is possibly TRBD1 (5 bases). The CDR3 runs to 15 residues. V dropped 6 bases and J dropped 6 bases, with 20 bases sitting between them. CDR1 is MNHEY, CDR2 SVGAGI, per germline. The CDR3 reads CASRDRGGIRDGYTF. CDR3 in DNA: TGTGCCAGCAGAGACAGAGGCGGGATACGAGATGGCTACACCTTC.

The J gene is TRBJ2-1, the V gene TRBV28, with TRBD2 as a possible D gene (7 bases). Trimming removed 7 bases from V and 0 bases from J, with 16 bases in between. CDR3 length: 16 residues. Germline-derived CDR1 and CDR2 are MDHEN and SYDVKM. CDR3 nucleotide sequence: TGTGCCAGCACTCCTGGGGGGGGCCGCTCCTACAATGAGCAGTTCTTC. Amino acid sequence: CASTPGGGRSYNEQFF.

The CDR3 DNA sequence: TGTGCCAGCAGCCTCGGTAAGAACTACGAGCAGTACTTC. Its protein product is CASSLGKNYEQYF. This sequence joins TRBV27 and TRBJ2-7; D ambiguous. The germline CDR1 and CDR2 sequences are MNHEY and SMNVEV (reference sequence). CDR3 length: 13 amino acids. Between the trimmed V and J ends, which lost 6 bases and 3 bases, there was a span of 12 bases.

CDR3 DNA: TGTGCCAGCAGCCAAGATCCTACAGGGGGCAACGAGCAGTACTTC. It specifies CASSQDPTGGNEQYF. This chain links TRBV3-1 (or the pseudogene TRBV3-2) with TRBJ2-7, with 9 bases that match TRBD1. The CDR3 consists of 15 residues. Germline V gene lookup returns CDR1 LGHDT and CDR2 YNNKEL (reference sequence). J was trimmed by 5 bases and V by 0 bases; bases with no gene match: 5.

The rearrangement joins TRBV3-1 (or the pseudogene TRBV3-2) to TRBJ2-1; 8 bases line up with TRBD2. There are 15 residues in the CDR3. J was trimmed by 15 bases and V by 2 bases; bases with no gene match: 15. Looked up from germline, CDR1 is LGHDT and CDR2 is YNNKEL (reference sequence). The CDR3 DNA reads TGTGCCAGCAGCCAACCTCAAGCGGGGGAGCCGCGTGGGTTCTTC. Translation: CASSQPQAGEPRGFF.

This rearrangement joins TRBV6-1 to TRBJ1-1; possibly TRBD1 for D (6 bases). CDR3 size: 18 residues. V was cut by 1 base and J by 0 bases, with 18 bases left in between. Germline CDR1 and CDR2: MNHNS and SASEGT. CDR3 sequence reads: CASSEEWLGAILNTEAFF. The CDR3 DNA follows: TGTGCCAGCAGTGAAGAGTGGCTGGGGGCCATATTGAACACTGAAGCTTTCTTT.

The rearrangement joins TRBV12-3 or TRBV12-4 to TRBJ1-6, with D tentatively TRBD1 (6 bases). CDR3 length equals 13 residues. The germline V and J ends were trimmed by 1 base and 9 bases, with 7 bases remaining between them. The CDR3 coding sequence is TGTGCCAGCAGTTTAGGAGGGGGTTCACCCCTCCACTTT. Its protein product is CASSLGGGSPLHF.